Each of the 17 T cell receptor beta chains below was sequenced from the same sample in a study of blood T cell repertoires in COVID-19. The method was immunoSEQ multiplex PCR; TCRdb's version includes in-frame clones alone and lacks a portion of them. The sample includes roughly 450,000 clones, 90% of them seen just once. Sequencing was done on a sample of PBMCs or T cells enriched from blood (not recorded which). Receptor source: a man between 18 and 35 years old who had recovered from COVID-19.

CDR3 protein: CASSTYRDGYTF. The DNA for the CDR3 is TGTGCCAGTAGTACCTACAGAGATGGCTACACCTTC. This chain connects TRBV19 to TRBJ1-2; D remains ambiguous. The germline V gene has CDR1 LNHDA and CDR2 SQIVND (reference sequence). The CDR3 has 12 residues. The V and J ends lost 4 bases and 6 bases respectively, with 9 bases between them.

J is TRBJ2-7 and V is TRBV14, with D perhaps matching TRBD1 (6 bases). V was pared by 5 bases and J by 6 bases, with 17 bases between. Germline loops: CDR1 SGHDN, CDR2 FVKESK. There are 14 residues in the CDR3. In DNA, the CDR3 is TGTGCCAGCAGCTACCTAACCACAGGGACCGAGCAGTACTTC. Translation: CASSYLTTGTEQYF.

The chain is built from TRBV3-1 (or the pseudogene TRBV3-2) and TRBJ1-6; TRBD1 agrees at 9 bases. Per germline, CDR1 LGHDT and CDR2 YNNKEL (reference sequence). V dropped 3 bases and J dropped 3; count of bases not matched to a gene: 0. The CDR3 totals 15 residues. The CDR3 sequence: CASSQDRGYNSPLHF. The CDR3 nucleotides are TGTGCCAGCAGCCAGGACAGGGGCTATAATTCACCCCTCCACTTT.

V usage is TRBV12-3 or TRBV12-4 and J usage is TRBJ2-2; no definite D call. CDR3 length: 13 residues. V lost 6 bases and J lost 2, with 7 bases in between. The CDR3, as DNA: TGTGCCAGCAGGGGCCATAACACCGGGGAGCTGTTTTTT. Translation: CASRGHNTGELFF.

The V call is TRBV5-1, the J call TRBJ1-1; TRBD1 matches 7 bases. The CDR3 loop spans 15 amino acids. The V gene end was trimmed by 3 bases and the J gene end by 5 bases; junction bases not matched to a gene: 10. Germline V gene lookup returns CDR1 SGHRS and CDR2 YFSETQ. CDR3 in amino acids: CASSSYSTGSTEAFF. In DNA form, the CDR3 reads TGCGCCAGCAGCTCCTACTCGACAGGGAGTACTGAAGCTTTCTTT.

The chain's CDR3 is CASSLPGTVYEQYF. CDR3 DNA sequence: TGTGCCAGCAGTCTCCCGGGGACAGTCTACGAGCAGTACTTC. The chain couples TRBV28 to TRBJ2-7, with TRBD1 matching 7 bases. The CDR3 is made up of 14 amino acids. Germline V CDR1 and CDR2: MDHEN, SYDVKM. V lost 5 bases and J lost 3; bases outside the gene matches: 7.

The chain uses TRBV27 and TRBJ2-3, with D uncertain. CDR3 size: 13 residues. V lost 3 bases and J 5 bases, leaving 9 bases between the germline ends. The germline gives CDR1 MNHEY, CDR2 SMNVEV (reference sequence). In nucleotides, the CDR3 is TGTGCCAGCAGTTTCTTCTCTCTAGATACGCAGTATTTT. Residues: CASSFFSLDTQYF.

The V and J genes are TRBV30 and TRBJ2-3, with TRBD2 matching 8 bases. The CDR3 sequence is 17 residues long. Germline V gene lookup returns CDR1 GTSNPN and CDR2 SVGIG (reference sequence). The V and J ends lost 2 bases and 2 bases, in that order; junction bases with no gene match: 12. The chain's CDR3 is CAWSRSGLVLNTDTQYF. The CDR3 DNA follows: TGTGCCTGGAGTCGATCGGGACTAGTACTTAACACAGATACGCAGTATTTT.

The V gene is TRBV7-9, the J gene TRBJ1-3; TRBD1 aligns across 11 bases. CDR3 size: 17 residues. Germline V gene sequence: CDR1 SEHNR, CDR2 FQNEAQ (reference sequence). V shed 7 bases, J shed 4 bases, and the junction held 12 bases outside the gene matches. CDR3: CASTQFGQGASGNTIYF. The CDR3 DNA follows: TGTGCCAGCACTCAGTTTGGACAGGGGGCTTCGGGAAACACCATATATTTT.

The DNA of the CDR3 is TGTGCCAGCAGCTCTCCGGGACAGCCCGCCACCAAAGCTTTCTTT. Residues: CASSSPGQPATKAFF. J is TRBJ1-1 and V is TRBV11-2, with TRBD1 identical over 7 bases. Germline CDR1 and CDR2: SGHAT and FQNNGV. CDR3 size: 15 residues. V lost 4 bases to trimming and J lost 9 bases; unmatched junction nucleotides: 14.

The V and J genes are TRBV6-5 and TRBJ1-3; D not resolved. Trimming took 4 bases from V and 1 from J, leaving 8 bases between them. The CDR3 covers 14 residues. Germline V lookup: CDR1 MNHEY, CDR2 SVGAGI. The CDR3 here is CASSLSGSGNTIYF. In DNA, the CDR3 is TGTGCCAGCAGTTTATCGGGGTCTGGAAACACCATATATTTT.

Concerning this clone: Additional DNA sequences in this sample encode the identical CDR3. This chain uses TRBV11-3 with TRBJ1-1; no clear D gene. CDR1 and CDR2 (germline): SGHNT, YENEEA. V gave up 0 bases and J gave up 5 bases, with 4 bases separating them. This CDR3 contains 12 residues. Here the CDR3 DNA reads TGTGCCAGCAGCTTAGACAGGACTGAAGCTTTCTTT. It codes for CASSLDRTEAFF.

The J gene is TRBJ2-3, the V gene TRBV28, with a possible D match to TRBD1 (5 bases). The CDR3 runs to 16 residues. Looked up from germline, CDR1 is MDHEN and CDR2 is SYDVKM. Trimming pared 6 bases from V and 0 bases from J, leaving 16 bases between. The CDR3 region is CASSANGQKSTDTQYF. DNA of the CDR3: TGTGCCAGCAGCGCGAACGGACAAAAAAGCACAGATACGCAGTATTTT.

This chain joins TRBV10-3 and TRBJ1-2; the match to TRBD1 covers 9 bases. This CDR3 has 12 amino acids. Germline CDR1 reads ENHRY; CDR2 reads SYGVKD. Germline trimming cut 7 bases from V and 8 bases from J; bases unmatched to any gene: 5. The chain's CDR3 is CAIKTGGNGYTF. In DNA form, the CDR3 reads TGTGCCATCAAAACAGGGGGCAACGGCTACACCTTC.

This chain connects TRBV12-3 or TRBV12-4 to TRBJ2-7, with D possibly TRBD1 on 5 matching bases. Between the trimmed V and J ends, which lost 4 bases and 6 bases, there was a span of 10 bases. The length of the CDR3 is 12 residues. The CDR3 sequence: CASSWPGLEQYF. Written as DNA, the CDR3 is TGTGCCAGCAGTTGGCCAGGGCTCGAGCAGTACTTC.

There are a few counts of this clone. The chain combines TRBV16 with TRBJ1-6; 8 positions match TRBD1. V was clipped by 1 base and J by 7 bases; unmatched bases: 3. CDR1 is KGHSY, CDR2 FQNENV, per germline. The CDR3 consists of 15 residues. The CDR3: CASSQLQGANSPLHF. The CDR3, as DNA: TGTGCCAGCAGCCAATTGCAGGGGGCCAATTCACCCCTCCACTTT. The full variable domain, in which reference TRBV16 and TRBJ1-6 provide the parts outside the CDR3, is GEEVAQTPKHLVRGEGQKAKLYCAPIKGHSYVFWYQQVLKNEFKFLISFQNENVFDETGMPKERFSAKCLPNSPCSLEIQATKLEDSAVYFCASSQLQGANSPLHFGNGTRLTVT.

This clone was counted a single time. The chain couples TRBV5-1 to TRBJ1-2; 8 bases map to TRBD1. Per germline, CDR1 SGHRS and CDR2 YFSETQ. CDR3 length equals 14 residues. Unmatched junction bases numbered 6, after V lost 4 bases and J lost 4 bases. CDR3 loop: CASSESTGVYGYTF. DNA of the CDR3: TGCGCCAGCAGCGAGTCGACAGGGGTCTATGGCTACACCTTC. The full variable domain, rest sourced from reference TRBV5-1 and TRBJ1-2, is KAGVTQTPRYLIKTRGQQVTLSCSPISGHRSVSWYQQTPGQGLQFLFEYFSETQRNKGNFPGRFSGRQFSNSRSEMNVSTLELGDSALYLCASSESTGVYGYTFGSGTRLTVV.